One sample yielded the 21 T cell receptor beta chains listed below, sequenced in a study of cytomegalovirus exposure and HLA in healthy donors. Amplification used 60 Vbeta primers and 13 Jbeta primers. The protocol was immunoSEQ multiplex PCR, while the TCRdb copy is restricted to in-frame clones and leaves out a portion. The sample lists around 200,000 clones, around four fifths occurring once. What was sequenced was PBMCs. All receptors derive from a middle-aged woman in good health and CMV-seronegative.

V gene TRBV5-6 combines with J gene TRBJ2-3; 9 positions match TRBD2. V gave up 0 bases and J gave up 6 bases; unmatched junction bases: 11. The CDR3 covers 17 residues. Germline CDR1 SGHDT, CDR2 YYEEEE. This CDR3 is CASSLAASGIQTDTQYF. As DNA, the CDR3 is TGTGCCAGCAGCTTGGCGGCTAGCGGGATCCAAACGGATACGCAGTATTTT.

This rearrangement joins TRBV13 to TRBJ2-1; 9 nucleotides align to TRBD2. The CDR3 has 16 residues. CDR1 PRHDT and CDR2 FYEKMQ come from the germline V gene (reference sequence). V shed 3 bases and J 9 bases; nucleotides not matched to a gene: 12. As DNA, the CDR3 is TGTGCCAGCAGCTTCGGTATGGTAGCGGGAGACGGTGAGCAGTTCTTC. Translated, it gives CASSFGMVAGDGEQFF. Full variable domain (rest looked up from reference TRBV13 and TRBJ2-1): AAGVIQSPRHLIKEKRETATLKCYPIPRHDTVYWYQQGPGQDPQFLISFYEKMQSDKGSIPDRFSAQQFSDYHSELNMSSLELGDSALYFCASSFGMVAGDGEQFFGPGTRLTVL.

This chain connects TRBV4-2 to TRBJ1-2; no reliable D call. The CDR3 length is 16 residues. Germline CDR1 reads LGHNA; CDR2 reads YNFKEQ. Trimming took 0 bases from V and 6 from J, leaving 17 bases between them. This chain's CDR3 is CASSQDLRGSVDGYTF. CDR3 in DNA: TGTGCCAGCAGCCAAGATCTCAGAGGGTCTGTCGATGGCTACACCTTC.

The chain combines TRBV5-1 with TRBJ2-7; 7 bases are shared with TRBD1. Germline assignment: CDR1 SGHRS and CDR2 YFSETQ. This CDR3 has 14 amino acids. Trimming at V came to 7 bases and at J to 3 bases, leaving 10 bases not matched to a gene. CDR3 sequence: CASRSRTGDYEQYF. The CDR3 DNA reads as TGCGCCAGCCGCTCGAGAACAGGGGACTACGAGCAGTACTTC.

This clone was picked up one time. V gene TRBV28 combines with J gene TRBJ2-6; D may be TRBD1 (5 bases). This CDR3 spans 15 amino acids. The V gene's germline CDR1 is MDHEN and CDR2 SYDVKM. The V gene lost 5 bases and the J gene lost 2 bases, with 10 bases spanning the gap. The CDR3 DNA follows: TGTGCCAGCAGTCCTGACAGTACTGGGGCCAACGTCCTGACTTTC. The encoded protein is CASSPDSTGANVLTF.

The chain recombines TRBV30 with TRBJ1-2, with D possibly being TRBD1 (5 bases). The CDR3 is made up of 14 amino acids. Germline-derived CDR1 and CDR2 are GTSNPN and SVGIG (reference sequence). Trimming took off 0 bases at V and 7 bases at J, with 15 bases between the two ends. CDR3 protein: CAWSVQAGWGGYTF. The CDR3 coding sequence is TGTGCCTGGAGTGTACAAGCAGGGTGGGGTGGCTACACCTTC.

The V call is TRBV5-4, the J call TRBJ1-1, with D perhaps matching TRBD1 (5 bases). V was shortened by 4 bases and J by 3 bases, with 13 bases between the two germline ends. The V gene's germline CDR1 is SGHNT and CDR2 YYREEE (reference sequence). There are 14 residues in the CDR3. CDR3 sequence (DNA): TGTGCCAGCAGCGAAGGGGCTTACGACACTGAAGCTTTCTTT. Encoded protein: CASSEGAYDTEAFF.

The chain recombines TRBV5-1 with TRBJ2-2, with D possibly being TRBD2 (5 bases). CDR3 size: 16 residues. The germline gives CDR1 SGHRS, CDR2 YFSETQ. V dropped 4 bases and J dropped 1 base, with 14 bases sitting between them. CDR3 coding DNA: TGCGCCAGCAGCCTCCTCCTAGCAGGGAACACCGGGGAGCTGTTTTTT. This sequence encodes CASSLLLAGNTGELFF.

The chain joins TRBV27 to TRBJ2-7; 9 positions match TRBD2. The V gene end was trimmed by 8 bases and the J gene end by 4 bases; junction bases not matched to a gene: 12. The CDR3 has 15 amino acids. The germline CDR1 and CDR2 sequences are MNHEY and SMNVEV (reference sequence). The CDR3 protein is CASGWSSGRLYEQYF. The CDR3 DNA reads TGTGCCAGCGGCTGGAGTAGCGGGAGATTGTACGAGCAGTACTTC.

The genes are TRBV2 and TRBJ1-4; D unclear. The CDR3 extends over 13 amino acids. Trimming took 8 bases from V and 8 from J, leaving 15 bases between them. The germline CDR1 and CDR2 sequences are SNHLY and FYNNEI. Written as DNA, the CDR3 is TGTGCCAGCCATAGGTCAGGTTCAGAAAAACTGTTTTTT. Its translation is CASHRSGSEKLFF.

CDR3 loop: CASSPTGGQGDTEAFF. The CDR3 DNA reads as TGTGCCAGCAGCCCGACCGGGGGACAGGGAGACACTGAAGCTTTCTTT. J is TRBJ1-1 and V is TRBV5-6, with 9 bases fitting TRBD1. Germline V CDR1 and CDR2: SGHDT, YYEEEE. Germline trimming cut 4 bases from V and 3 bases from J; bases unmatched to any gene: 10. CDR3 length equals 16 residues.

This clone appeared a few times. This chain uses TRBV30 with TRBJ1-1; D gene uncertain. Trimming removed 2 bases from V and 4 bases from J, with 14 bases in between. CDR1 and CDR2 from the germline V gene are GTSNPN and SVGIG (reference sequence). The CDR3 extends over 14 amino acids. CDR3 in amino acids: CAWSKTFSGTEAFF. The CDR3 DNA follows: TGTGCCTGGAGTAAGACTTTTAGCGGCACTGAAGCTTTCTTT.

The chain uses TRBV15 and TRBJ2-7; 7 bases agree with TRBD1. The V gene end was trimmed by 3 bases and the J gene end by 2 bases; junction bases not matched to a gene: 4. CDR1 and CDR2 from the germline V gene are LNHNV and YYDKDF (reference sequence). The length of the CDR3 is 14 residues. CDR3 nucleotide sequence: TGTGCCACCAGCAGGGGGGACAGTACCTACGAGCAGTACTTC. Translation gives CATSRGDSTYEQYF.

V gene TRBV30 combines with J gene TRBJ2-7, with TRBD1 identical over 11 bases. Trimming removed 3 bases from V and 2 bases from J; junction bases left unmatched: 3. Germline CDR1 and CDR2: GTSNPN and SVGIG (reference sequence). This CDR3 has 14 amino acids. This CDR3 is CAWSTGQGAYEQYF. As DNA, the CDR3 is TGTGCCTGGAGCACGGGACAGGGGGCCTACGAGCAGTACTTC.

The rearrangement links TRBV11-2 to TRBJ2-4, with 9 bases matching TRBD2. This CDR3 has 15 amino acids. With V trimmed by 1 base and J by 6 bases, 4 bases remained unmatched. Germline CDR1 reads SGHAT; CDR2 reads FQNNGV. CDR3 DNA sequence: TGTGCCAGCAGCTTAGGCCAGACTAGCGGAAACATTCAGTACTTC. Translated, it gives CASSLGQTSGNIQYF. Drawing the rest from reference TRBV11-2 and TRBJ2-4, the complete variable domain is EAGVAQSPRYKIIEKRQSVAFWCNPISGHATLYWYQQILGQGPKLLIQFQNNGVVDDSQLPKDRFSAERLKGVDSTLKIQPAKLEDSAVYLCASSLGQTSGNIQYFGAGTRLSVL.

The rearrangement links TRBV11-2 to TRBJ1-1, with D possibly being TRBD1 (6 bases). The V and J ends lost 2 bases and 0 bases respectively, with 13 bases between them. The germline CDR1 and CDR2 sequences are SGHAT and FQNNGV. This CDR3 has 16 amino acids. DNA for the CDR3: TGTGCCAGCAGCTTAATGGCTGGGGGCGTGAACACTGAAGCTTTCTTT. This sequence encodes CASSLMAGGVNTEAFF.

A few counts support this clone. V and J are TRBV29-1 and TRBJ2-2; a possible D gene is TRBD2 (6 bases). The CDR3 is made up of 14 amino acids. Between the trimmed V and J ends, which lost 7 bases and 1 base, there was a span of 13 bases. In germline, CDR1 is SQVTM, CDR2 ANQGSEA. This CDR3 is CSAGLLMNTGELFF. The CDR3, as DNA: TGCAGCGCCGGACTACTAATGAACACCGGGGAGCTGTTTTTT.

This clone has only a few counts. The gene calls are TRBV27 and TRBJ2-5; D gene uncertain. This CDR3 is built from 13 residues. CDR1 and CDR2 (germline): MNHEY, SMNVEV (reference sequence). The germline V and J ends were trimmed by 3 bases and 4 bases, with 9 bases remaining between them. The CDR3 loop is CASSFGRGETQYF. The DNA of the CDR3 is TGTGCCAGCAGTTTCGGCCGAGGAGAGACCCAGTACTTC.

Here the CDR3 DNA reads TGTGCCAGCAGCAAGAGAGGACAGTATAATTCACCCCTCCACTTT. Translating gives CASSKRGQYNSPLHF. The genes are TRBV9 and TRBJ1-6; D possibly corresponds to TRBD1 (6 bases). The germline gives CDR1 SGDLS, CDR2 YYNGEE. CDR3 length equals 15 residues. Trimming shortened V by 4 bases and J by 4 bases, and 12 bases separated the two germline ends. The complete variable domain, with remaining parts taken from reference TRBV9 and TRBJ1-6, reads DSGVTQTPKHLITATGQRVTLRCSPRSGDLSVYWYQQSLDQGLQFLIQYYNGEERAKGNILERFSAQQFPDLHSELNLSSLELGDSALYFCASSKRGQYNSPLHFGNGTRLTVT.

The CDR3 coding sequence is TGTGCCAGCAGTATCCGGACAGGGACACAAGAGACCCAGTACTTC. Protein: CASSIRTGTQETQYF. V and J are TRBV27 and TRBJ2-5; 8 bases are shared with TRBD1. Germline CDR1 is MNHEY and CDR2 is SMNVEV (reference sequence). This CDR3 is built from 15 residues. Trimming at V came to 5 bases and at J to 2 bases, leaving 7 bases not matched to a gene.

This clone was seen more than once but under ten times. This chain joins TRBV5-4 and TRBJ2-1; 11 bases are shared with TRBD2. V was clipped by 5 bases and J by 4 bases; unmatched bases: 5. The CDR3 spans 15 residues. The germline V gene encodes CDR1 SGHNT and CDR2 YYREEE (reference sequence). The CDR3 nucleotides read TGTGCCAGCAGGACAGGGACTAGCGGTTACAATGAGCAGTTCTTC. Encoded protein: CASRTGTSGYNEQFF. Full variable domain (missing parts from reference TRBV5-4 and TRBJ2-1): ETGVTQSPTHLIKTRGQQVTLRCSSQSGHNTVSWYQQALGQGPQFIFQYYREEENGRGNFPPRFSGLQFPNYSSELNVNALELDDSALYLCASRTGTSGYNEQFFGPGTRLTVL.